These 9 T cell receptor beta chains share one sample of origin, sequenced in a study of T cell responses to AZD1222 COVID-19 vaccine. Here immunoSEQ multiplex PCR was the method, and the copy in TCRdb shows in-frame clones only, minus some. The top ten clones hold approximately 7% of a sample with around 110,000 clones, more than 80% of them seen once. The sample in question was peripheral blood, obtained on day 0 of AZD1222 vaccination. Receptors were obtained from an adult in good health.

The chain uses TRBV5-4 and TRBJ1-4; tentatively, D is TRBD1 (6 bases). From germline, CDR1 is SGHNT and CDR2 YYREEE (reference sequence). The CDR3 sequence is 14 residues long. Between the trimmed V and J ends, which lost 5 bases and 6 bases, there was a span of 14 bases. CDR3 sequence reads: CASSSGEGDEKLFF. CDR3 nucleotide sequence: TGTGCCAGCAGTTCAGGGGAAGGGGATGAAAAACTGTTTTTT.

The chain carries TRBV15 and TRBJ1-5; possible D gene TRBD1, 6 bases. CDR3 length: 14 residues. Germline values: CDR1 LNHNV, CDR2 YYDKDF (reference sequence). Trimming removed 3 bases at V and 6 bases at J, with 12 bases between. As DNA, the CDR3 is TGTGCCACCAGCAGTATAGGGGGAGGTCAGCCCCAGCATTTT. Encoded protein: CATSSIGGGQPQHF.

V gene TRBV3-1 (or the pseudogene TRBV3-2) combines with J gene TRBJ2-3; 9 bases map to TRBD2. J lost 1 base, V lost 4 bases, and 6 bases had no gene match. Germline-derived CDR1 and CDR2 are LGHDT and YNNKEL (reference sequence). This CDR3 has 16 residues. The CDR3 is CASSRVAGVGTDTQYF. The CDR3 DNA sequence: TGTGCCAGCAGCCGGGTAGCGGGAGTGGGCACAGATACGCAGTATTTT.

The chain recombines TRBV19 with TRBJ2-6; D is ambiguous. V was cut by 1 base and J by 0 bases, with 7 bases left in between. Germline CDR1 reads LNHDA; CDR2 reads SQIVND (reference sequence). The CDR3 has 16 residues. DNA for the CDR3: TGTGCCAGTAGTATAGCCGGCGCCTCTGGGGCCAACGTCCTGACTTTC. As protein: CASSIAGASGANVLTF.

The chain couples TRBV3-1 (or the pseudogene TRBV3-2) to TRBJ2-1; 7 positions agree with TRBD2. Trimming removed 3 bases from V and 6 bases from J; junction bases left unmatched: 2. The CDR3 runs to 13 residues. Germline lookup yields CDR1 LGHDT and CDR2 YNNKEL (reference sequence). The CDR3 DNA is TGTGCCAGCAGCCAGGGAGGGTTCAATGAGCAGTTCTTC. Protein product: CASSQGGFNEQFF.

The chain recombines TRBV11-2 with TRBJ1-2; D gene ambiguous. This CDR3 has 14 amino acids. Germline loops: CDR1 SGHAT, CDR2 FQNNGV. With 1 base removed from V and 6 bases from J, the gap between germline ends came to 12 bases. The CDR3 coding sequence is TGTGCCAGCAGCTTAGGGCAGGTAGACAATGGCTACACCTTC. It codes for CASSLGQVDNGYTF.

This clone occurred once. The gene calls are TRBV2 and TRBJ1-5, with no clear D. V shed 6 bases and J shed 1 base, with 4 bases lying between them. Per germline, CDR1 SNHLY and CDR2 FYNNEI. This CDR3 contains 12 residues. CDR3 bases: TGTGCCAGCAGGGAGAGCAATCAGCCCCAGCATTTT. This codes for CASRESNQPQHF.

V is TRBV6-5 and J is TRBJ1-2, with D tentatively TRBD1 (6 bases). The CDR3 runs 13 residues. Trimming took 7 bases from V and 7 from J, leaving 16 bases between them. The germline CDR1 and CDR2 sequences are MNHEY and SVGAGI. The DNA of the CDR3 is TGTGCCAGCACCGTACAGGGAGGGTTTGGCTACACCTTC. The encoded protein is CASTVQGGFGYTF.

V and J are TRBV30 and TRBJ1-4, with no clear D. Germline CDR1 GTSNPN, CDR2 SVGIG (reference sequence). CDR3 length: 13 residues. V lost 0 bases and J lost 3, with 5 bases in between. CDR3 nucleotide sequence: TGTGCCTGGAGTGTACGGCCTAATGAAAAACTGTTTTTT. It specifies CAWSVRPNEKLFF.